These 4 T cell receptor beta chains were sequenced from one sample in a study of blood T cells in healthy people across ages. Next came a second PCR, run for about 6 to 12 cycles, which used a sample-barcoded 5' primer along with a J-beta primer mix. From the 5' RACE reads, TCRdb called clonotypes with MiXCR, one entry per CDR3 protein. The sample consists of some 700,000 distinct CDR3 sequences, 22% of them appearing once. The sequencing input was blood. The receptors shown here come from a man in his 70s in good health.

V and J are TRBV4-2 and TRBJ2-7; tentative D call: TRBD1 (6 bases). Germline CDR1 LGHNA, CDR2 YNFKEQ. The CDR3 consists of 14 residues. Trimming shortened V by 3 bases and J by 1 base, and 10 bases separated the two germline ends. Written as DNA, the CDR3 is TGTGCCAGCAGCCAGGGAGACAGGTCCTACGAGCAGTACTTC. Translating it yields CASSQGDRSYEQYF.

The chain combines TRBV20-1 with TRBJ2-3, with 12 bases fitting TRBD1. V shed 7 bases and J 8 bases; nucleotides not matched to a gene: 19. This CDR3 contains 17 residues. Germline V gene sequence: CDR1 DFQATT, CDR2 SNEGSKA (reference sequence). The DNA of the CDR3 is TGCAGTGTCCTACACCGGGACAGGGGGCTTCTCTTCGGTACGCAGTATTTT. It specifies CSVLHRDRGLLFGTQYF.

This chain connects TRBV29-1 to TRBJ2-3; unclear D gene. V was pared by 3 bases and J by 2 bases, with 9 bases between. The CDR3 has 13 residues. The V gene's germline CDR1 is SQVTM and CDR2 ANQGSEA. The CDR3 loop is CSVDGRPTDTQYF. In DNA form, the CDR3 reads TGCAGCGTTGACGGCCGGCCCACAGATACGCAGTATTTT.

CDR3 in DNA: TGTGCCAGCAGCTCCTACGACAGCCTCACAGATACGCAGTATTTT. Protein sequence: CASSSYDSLTDTQYF. This chain uses TRBV11-2 with TRBJ2-3; possibly TRBD1 for D (5 bases). Trimming left V 4 bases short and J 2 bases short, with 13 bases between. The CDR3 runs to 15 residues. CDR1 is SGHAT and CDR2 is FQNNGV in the germline V gene.